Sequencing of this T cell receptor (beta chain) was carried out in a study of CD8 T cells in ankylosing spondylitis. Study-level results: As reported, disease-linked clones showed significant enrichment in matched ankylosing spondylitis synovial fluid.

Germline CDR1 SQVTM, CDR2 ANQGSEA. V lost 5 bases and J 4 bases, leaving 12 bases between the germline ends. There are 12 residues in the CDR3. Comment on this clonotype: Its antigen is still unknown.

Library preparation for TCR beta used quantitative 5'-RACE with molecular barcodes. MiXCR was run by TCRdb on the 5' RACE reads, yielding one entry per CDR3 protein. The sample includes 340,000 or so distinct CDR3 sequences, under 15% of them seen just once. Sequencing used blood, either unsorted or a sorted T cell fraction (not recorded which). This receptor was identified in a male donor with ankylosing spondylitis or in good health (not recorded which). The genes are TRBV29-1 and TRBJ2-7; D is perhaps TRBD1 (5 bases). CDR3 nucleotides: TGCAGCGTTCTGGGCAGGGAATACGAGCAGTACTTC. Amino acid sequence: CSVLGREYEQYF.